This is a list of T cell receptor beta chains from one sample in a study of cytomegalovirus exposure and HLA in healthy donors. Clones were read by immunoSEQ multiplex PCR, and TCRdb kept only the in-frame ones, dropping some. The profile shows about 300,000 clones, more than 75% of them singletons. The specimen was PBMCs. The source is a woman aged 18-35 years in good health and CMV-seronegative. The CDR3 runs from the conserved cysteine through the conserved F or W. A D gene is named only where the DNA matches it firmly. Clone size is given for some rows only: seen once, a few or many times, or a class if the clone is expanded.

D gene: TRBD1; V gene: TRBV15; clone size: .; J gene: TRBJ2-7; CDR3 length: 15; CDR3 protein: CATSRGTGGSYEQYF; CDR3 DNA: TGTGCCACCAGCAGAGGGACAGGGGGTAGCTACGAGCAGTACTTC
D gene: .; V gene: TRBV2; clone size: .; J gene: TRBJ1-1; CDR3 length: 14; CDR3 protein: CASRGAGGNTEAFF; CDR3 DNA: TGTGCCAGCAGGGGAGCAGGTGGGAACACTGAAGCTTTCTTT
D gene: .; V gene: TRBV5-1; clone size: .; J gene: TRBJ2-3; CDR3 length: 13; CDR3 protein: CASSSTSTDTQYF; CDR3 DNA: TGCGCCAGCAGCTCTACTAGCACAGATACGCAGTATTTT
D gene: TRBD2; V gene: TRBV5-6; clone size: .; J gene: TRBJ2-3; CDR3 length: 16; CDR3 protein: CASSSTLAGITDTQYF; CDR3 DNA: TGTGCCAGCAGCTCCACCTTAGCGGGAATCACAGATACGCAGTATTTT
D gene: .; V gene: TRBV7-9; clone size: few; J gene: TRBJ2-7; CDR3 length: 11; CDR3 protein: CASGRGLEQYF; CDR3 DNA: TGTGCCAGCGGGCGTGGTCTCGAGCAGTACTTC
D gene: .; V gene: TRBV30; clone size: .; J gene: TRBJ2-7; CDR3 length: 13; CDR3 protein: CAWSVETGYEQYF; CDR3 DNA: TGTGCCTGGAGTGTTGAGACGGGCTACGAGCAGTACTTC
D gene: TRBD2; V gene: TRBV11-2; clone size: .; J gene: TRBJ2-7; CDR3 length: 12; CDR3 protein: CASSRGVREQYF; CDR3 DNA: TGTGCCAGCAGCCGGGGGGTACGCGAGCAGTACTTC
D gene: TRBD1; V gene: TRBV5-1; clone size: .; J gene: TRBJ1-6; CDR3 length: 17; CDR3 protein: CASSYRGPERSDSPLHF; CDR3 DNA: TGCGCCAGCAGTTACAGGGGGCCCGAAAGAAGCGATTCACCCCTCCACTTT
D gene: TRBD2; V gene: TRBV5-4; clone size: .; J gene: TRBJ2-6; CDR3 length: 19; CDR3 protein: CASSPRLSGSGAGANVLTF; CDR3 DNA: TGTGCCAGCAGCCCGAGGCTGAGCGGGAGTGGGGCTGGGGCCAACGTCCTGACTTTC
D gene: TRBD2; V gene: TRBV6-5; clone size: .; J gene: TRBJ2-5; CDR3 length: 15; CDR3 protein: CASSYAGTSGETQYF; CDR3 DNA: TGTGCCAGCAGTTACGCCGGGACTAGCGGGGAGACCCAGTACTTC
D gene: TRBD1; V gene: TRBV12-5; clone size: .; J gene: TRBJ2-2; CDR3 length: 16; CDR3 protein: CASGLVLRQGTGELFF; CDR3 DNA: TGTGCTAGTGGTTTGGTACTGAGACAGGGTACCGGGGAGCTGTTTTTT
D gene: TRBD1; V gene: TRBV9; clone size: .; J gene: TRBJ1-5; CDR3 length: 15; CDR3 protein: CASSAAPGQGQPQHF; CDR3 DNA: TGTGCCAGCAGCGCAGCCCCGGGACAGGGTCAGCCCCAGCATTTT
D gene: TRBD1; V gene: TRBV7-9; clone size: .; J gene: TRBJ1-4; CDR3 length: 16; CDR3 protein: CASSPPRTGSEEKLFF; CDR3 DNA: TGTGCCAGCAGCCCCCCTCGGACAGGGTCTGAGGAAAAACTGTTTTTT
D gene: TRBD2; V gene: TRBV11-2; clone size: .; J gene: TRBJ2-7; CDR3 length: 15; CDR3 protein: CASSTSTSGPYEQYF; CDR3 DNA: TGTGCCAGCAGCACGTCGACTAGCGGCCCCTACGAGCAGTACTTC
D gene: .; V gene: TRBV9; clone size: .; J gene: TRBJ1-2; CDR3 length: 13; CDR3 protein: CASSVVSGAGYTF; CDR3 DNA: TGTGCCAGCAGCGTAGTTTCAGGGGCCGGCTACACCTTC
D gene: TRBD1; V gene: TRBV25-1; clone size: .; J gene: TRBJ1-2; CDR3 length: 13; CDR3 protein: CATTGVTNYGYTF; CDR3 DNA: TGTGCCACCACAGGGGTAACTAACTATGGCTACACCTTC
D gene: .; V gene: TRBV28; clone size: .; J gene: TRBJ2-7; CDR3 length: 14; CDR3 protein: CASKATGTTYEQYF; CDR3 DNA: TGTGCCAGCAAGGCGACAGGCACCACCTACGAGCAGTACTTC
D gene: .; V gene: TRBV15; clone size: .; J gene: TRBJ2-7; CDR3 length: 14; CDR3 protein: CATSSPRSGYEQYF; CDR3 DNA: TGTGCCACCAGCAGTCCTAGGTCCGGCTACGAGCAGTACTTC
D gene: TRBD2; V gene: TRBV7-8; clone size: .; J gene: TRBJ2-7; CDR3 length: 15; CDR3 protein: CASSLRGGPPYEQYF; CDR3 DNA: TGTGCCAGCAGCCTCCGCGGGGGGCCCCCCTACGAGCAGTACTTC
D gene: TRBD1; V gene: TRBV13; clone size: .; J gene: TRBJ2-5; CDR3 length: 15; CDR3 protein: CASSSGTGGRKTQYF; CDR3 DNA: TGTGCCAGCAGCTCCGGGACAGGGGGCAGGAAGACCCAGTACTTC
D gene: .; V gene: TRBV6-5; clone size: once; J gene: TRBJ2-1; CDR3 length: 15; CDR3 protein: CASSYSGGTYNEQFF; CDR3 DNA: TGTGCCAGCAGTTATAGCGGTGGCACCTACAATGAGCAGTTCTTC
D gene: .; V gene: TRBV30; clone size: .; J gene: TRBJ1-1; CDR3 length: 11; CDR3 protein: CAWSPGFEAFF; CDR3 DNA: TGTGCCTGGAGCCCGGGATTTGAAGCTTTCTTT
D gene: TRBD1; V gene: TRBV9; clone size: .; J gene: TRBJ1-1; CDR3 length: 15; CDR3 protein: CASSTQGGFGTEAFF; CDR3 DNA: TGTGCCAGCAGCACCCAAGGGGGCTTCGGGACTGAAGCTTTCTTT
D gene: .; V gene: TRBV5-6; clone size: .; J gene: TRBJ1-2; CDR3 length: 15; CDR3 protein: CASTSSKDRSGGYTF; CDR3 DNA: TGTGCCAGCACCTCCTCGAAAGACAGGTCCGGAGGCTACACCTTC
D gene: TRBD2; V gene: TRBV9; clone size: .; J gene: TRBJ2-5; CDR3 length: 17; CDR3 protein: CASRPGGRWGAGETQYF; CDR3 DNA: TGTGCCAGCAGGCCCGGGGGGAGATGGGGTGCGGGGGAGACCCAGTACTTC
D gene: TRBD1; V gene: TRBV10-2; clone size: .; J gene: TRBJ1-5; CDR3 length: 15; CDR3 protein: CASRDGTGLNQPQHF; CDR3 DNA: TGCGCCAGCAGAGACGGGACAGGTTTGAATCAGCCCCAGCATTTT
D gene: TRBD1; V gene: TRBV11-3; clone size: .; J gene: TRBJ2-1; CDR3 length: 12; CDR3 protein: CASSRQGYEQFF; CDR3 DNA: TGTGCCAGCAGCCGACAGGGCTATGAGCAGTTCTTC